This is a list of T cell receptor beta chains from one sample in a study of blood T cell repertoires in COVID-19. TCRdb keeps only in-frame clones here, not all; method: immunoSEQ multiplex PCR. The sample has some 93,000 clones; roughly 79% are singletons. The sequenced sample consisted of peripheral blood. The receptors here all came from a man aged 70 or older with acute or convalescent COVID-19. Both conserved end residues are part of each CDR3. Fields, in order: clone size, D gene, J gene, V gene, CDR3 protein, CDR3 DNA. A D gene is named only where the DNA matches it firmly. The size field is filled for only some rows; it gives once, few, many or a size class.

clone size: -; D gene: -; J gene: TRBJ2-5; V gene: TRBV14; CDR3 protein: CASSRGLIETQYF; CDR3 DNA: TGTGCCAGCAGCCGGGGACTTATAGAGACCCAGTACTTC
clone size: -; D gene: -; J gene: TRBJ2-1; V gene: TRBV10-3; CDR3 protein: CAISGGSYNEQFF; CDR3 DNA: TGTGCCATCAGTGGGGGCAGCTACAATGAGCAGTTCTTC
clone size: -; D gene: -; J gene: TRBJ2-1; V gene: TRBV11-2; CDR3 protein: CASSDLRRGQGSYNEQFF; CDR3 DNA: TGTGCCAGCAGCGACCTCCGGAGGGGGCAGGGCTCCTACAATGAGCAGTTCTTC
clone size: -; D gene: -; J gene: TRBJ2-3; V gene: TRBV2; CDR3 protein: CASSTSTDTQYF; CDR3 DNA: TGTGCCAGCAGTACTAGCACAGATACGCAGTATTTT
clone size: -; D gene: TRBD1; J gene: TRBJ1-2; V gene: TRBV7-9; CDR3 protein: CASSLAGQHYGYTF; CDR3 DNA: TGTGCCAGCAGCTTAGCGGGACAGCACTATGGCTACACCTTC
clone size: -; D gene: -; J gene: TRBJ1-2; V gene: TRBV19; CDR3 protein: CASSIEAQGYYGYTF; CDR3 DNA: TGTGCCAGTAGTATAGAAGCACAGGGATACTATGGCTACACCTTC
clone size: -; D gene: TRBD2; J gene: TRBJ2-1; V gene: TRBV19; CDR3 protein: CASSPVGGAGEQFF; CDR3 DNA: TGTGCCAGTAGTCCAGTCGGGGGGGCTGGTGAGCAGTTCTTC
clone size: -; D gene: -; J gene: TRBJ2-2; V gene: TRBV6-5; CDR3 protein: CASKEGVRTGELFF; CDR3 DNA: TGTGCCAGCAAAGAGGGTGTAAGAACCGGGGAGCTGTTTTTT
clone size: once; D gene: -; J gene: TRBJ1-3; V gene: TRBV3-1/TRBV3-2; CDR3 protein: CASSPSTGLIGNTIYF; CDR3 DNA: TGTGCCAGCAGCCCCTCGACAGGTCTAATTGGAAACACCATATATTTT
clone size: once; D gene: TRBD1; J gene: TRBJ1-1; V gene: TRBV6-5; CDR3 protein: CASSSSTGGAFF; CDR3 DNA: TGTGCCAGCAGTTCATCGACAGGGGGAGCTTTCTTT
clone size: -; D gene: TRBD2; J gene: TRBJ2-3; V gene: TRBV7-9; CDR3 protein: CASSGLAGVTDTQYF; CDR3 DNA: TGTGCCAGCAGCGGACTAGCGGGGGTCACAGATACGCAGTATTTT
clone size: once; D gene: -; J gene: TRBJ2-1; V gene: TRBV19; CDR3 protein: CASSREGGWNEQFF; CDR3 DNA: TGTGCCAGTAGTAGAGAGGGGGGGTGGAATGAGCAGTTCTTC
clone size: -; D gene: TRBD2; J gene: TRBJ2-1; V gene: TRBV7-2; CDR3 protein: CASSLARGLAGGEQFF; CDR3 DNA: TGTGCCAGCAGCTTAGCGCGAGGACTAGCGGGAGGTGAGCAGTTCTTC
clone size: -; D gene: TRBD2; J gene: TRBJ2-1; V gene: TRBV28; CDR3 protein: CASSSLAGGPHNEQFF; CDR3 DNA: TGTGCCAGCAGTTCATTAGCGGGAGGTCCCCACAATGAGCAGTTCTTC
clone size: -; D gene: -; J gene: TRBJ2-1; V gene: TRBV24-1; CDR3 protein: CATSASRTGVNNEQFF; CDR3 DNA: TGTGCCACCAGTGCTAGTAGAACGGGAGTAAACAATGAGCAGTTCTTC
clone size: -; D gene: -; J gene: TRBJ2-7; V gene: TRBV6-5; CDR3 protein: CASSYGGKRTYEQYF; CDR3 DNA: TGTGCCAGCAGTTACGGTGGCAAACGAACCTACGAGCAGTACTTC
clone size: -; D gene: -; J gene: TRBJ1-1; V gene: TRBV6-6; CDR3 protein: CASSYGGAMNTEAFF; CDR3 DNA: TGTGCCAGCAGTTACGGGGGGGCTATGAACACTGAAGCTTTCTTT
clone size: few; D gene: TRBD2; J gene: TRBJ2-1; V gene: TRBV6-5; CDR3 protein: CASTKTSGGSEQFF; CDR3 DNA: TGTGCCAGCACCAAGACTAGCGGTGGCAGTGAGCAGTTCTTC
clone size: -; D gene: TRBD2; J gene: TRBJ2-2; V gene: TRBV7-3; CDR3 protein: CASSPAGGTGELFF; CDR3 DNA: TGTGCCAGCAGCCCAGCGGGAGGCACCGGGGAGCTGTTTTTT
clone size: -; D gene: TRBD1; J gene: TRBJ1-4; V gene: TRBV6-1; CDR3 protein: CASTEQGREKLFF; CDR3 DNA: TGTGCCAGCACTGAACAGGGGCGGGAAAAACTGTTTTTT
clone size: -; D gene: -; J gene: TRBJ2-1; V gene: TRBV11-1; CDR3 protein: CASSPRGYGSYNEQFF; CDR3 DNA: TGTGCCAGCAGCCCCCGGGGGTATGGCTCCTACAATGAGCAGTTCTTC
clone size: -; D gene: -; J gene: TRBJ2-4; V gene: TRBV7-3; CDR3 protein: CASSLGGLLAKNIQYF; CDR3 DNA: TGTGCCAGCAGCTTAGGGGGACTGTTAGCCAAAAACATTCAGTACTTC
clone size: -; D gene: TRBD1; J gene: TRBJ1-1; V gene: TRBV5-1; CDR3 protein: CASSSGGPNTEAFF; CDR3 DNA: TGCGCCAGCAGCTCAGGGGGCCCGAACACTGAAGCTTTCTTT
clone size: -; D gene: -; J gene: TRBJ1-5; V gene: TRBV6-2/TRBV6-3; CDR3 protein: CASSLWVGSGQPQHF; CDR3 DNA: TGTGCCAGCAGTTTGTGGGTCGGGTCCGGTCAGCCCCAGCATTTT
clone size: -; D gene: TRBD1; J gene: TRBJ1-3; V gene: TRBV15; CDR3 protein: CATSRDNPVDRAGNTIYF; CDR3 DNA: TGTGCCACCAGCAGAGATAACCCAGTAGACAGGGCTGGAAACACCATATATTTT
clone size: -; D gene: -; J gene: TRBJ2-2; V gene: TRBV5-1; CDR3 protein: CASSYTGSDTGELFF; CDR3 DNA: TGCGCCAGCAGCTATACAGGGTCGGACACCGGGGAGCTGTTTTTT
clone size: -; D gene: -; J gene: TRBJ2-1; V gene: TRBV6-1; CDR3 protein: CASSEANGRYNEQFF; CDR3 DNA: TGTGCCAGCAGTGAAGCGAACGGGAGATACAATGAGCAGTTCTTC
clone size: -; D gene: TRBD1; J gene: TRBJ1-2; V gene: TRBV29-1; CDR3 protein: CSVEEEDRGGSYGYTF; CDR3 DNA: TGCAGCGTTGAAGAAGAGGACAGGGGGGGAAGCTATGGCTACACCTTC
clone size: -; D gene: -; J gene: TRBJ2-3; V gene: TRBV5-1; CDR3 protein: CASSWGTFSTDTQYF; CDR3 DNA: TGCGCCAGCAGCTGGGGGACTTTTAGCACAGATACGCAGTATTTT
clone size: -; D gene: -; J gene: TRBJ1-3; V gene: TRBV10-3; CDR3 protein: CAISGTDSGNTIYF; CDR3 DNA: TGTGCCATCAGTGGCACAGACTCTGGAAACACCATATATTTT
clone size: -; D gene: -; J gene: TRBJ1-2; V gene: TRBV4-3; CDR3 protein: CASSWDITNYGYTF; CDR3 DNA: TGCGCCAGCAGCTGGGACATCACAAACTATGGCTACACCTTC